The entry that follows covers one T cell receptor beta chain sequence. The CDR3 is 19 residues long. V lost 1 base and J lost 4; bases outside the gene matches: 14. Germline V lookup: CDR1 MGHRA, CDR2 YSYEKL. This sample was included in a study of blood T cell repertoires in COVID-19. The repertoire was sequenced with immunoSEQ multiplex PCR; TCRdb's copy has only in-frame clones and lacks some. Here the sample spans 15,000 or so clones, 70% to 90% being singletons. This chain uses TRBV4-1 with TRBJ2-4, with 9 bases lining up with TRBD1. Sequencing used peripheral blood. The origin of this receptor is a human donor in a cohort sampled during active COVID-19. The chain's CDR3 is CASSQGQGGWGSSKNIQYF. In nucleotides, the CDR3 is TGCGCCAGCAGCCAAGGACAGGGGGGTTGGGGCAGTTCAAAAAACATTCAGTACTTC.